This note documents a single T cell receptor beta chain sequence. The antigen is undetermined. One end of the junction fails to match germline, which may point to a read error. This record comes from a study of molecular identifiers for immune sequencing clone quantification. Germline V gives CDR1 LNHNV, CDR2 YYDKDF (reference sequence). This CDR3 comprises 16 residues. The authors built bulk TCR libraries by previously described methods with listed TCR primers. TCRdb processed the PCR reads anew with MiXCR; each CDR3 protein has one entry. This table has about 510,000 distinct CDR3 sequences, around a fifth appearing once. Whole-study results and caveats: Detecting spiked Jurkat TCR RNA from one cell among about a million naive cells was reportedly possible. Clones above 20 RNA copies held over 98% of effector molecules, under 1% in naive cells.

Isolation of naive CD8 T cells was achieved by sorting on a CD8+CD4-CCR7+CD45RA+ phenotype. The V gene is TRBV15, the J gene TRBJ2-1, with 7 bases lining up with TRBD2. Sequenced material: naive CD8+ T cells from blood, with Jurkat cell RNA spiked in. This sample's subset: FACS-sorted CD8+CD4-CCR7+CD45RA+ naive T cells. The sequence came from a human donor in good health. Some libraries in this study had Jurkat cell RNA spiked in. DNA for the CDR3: TGTGCCACCAGCAGAGTTGGACAACGGGACTACAATGAGCGGTTCTTC. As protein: CATSRVGQRDYNERFF.